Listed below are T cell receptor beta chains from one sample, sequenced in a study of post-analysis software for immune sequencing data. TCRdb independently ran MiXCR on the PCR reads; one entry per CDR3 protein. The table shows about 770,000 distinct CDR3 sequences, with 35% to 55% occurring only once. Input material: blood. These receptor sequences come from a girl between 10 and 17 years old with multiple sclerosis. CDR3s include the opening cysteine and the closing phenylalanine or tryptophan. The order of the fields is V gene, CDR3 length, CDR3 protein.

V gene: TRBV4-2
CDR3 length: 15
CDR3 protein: CASSQDVSGTKTQYF

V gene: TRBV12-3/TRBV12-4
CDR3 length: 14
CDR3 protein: CASSFSGPGETQYF

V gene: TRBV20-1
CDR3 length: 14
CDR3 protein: CSALGLADDVEQYF

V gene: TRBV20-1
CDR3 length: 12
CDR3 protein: CSALDSYNEQFF

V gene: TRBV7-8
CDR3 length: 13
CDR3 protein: CASRGGDGNIQYF

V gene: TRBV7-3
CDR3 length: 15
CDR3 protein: CASSLRQGPTDTQYF

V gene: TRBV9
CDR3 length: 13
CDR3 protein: CASSVGGANEQFF

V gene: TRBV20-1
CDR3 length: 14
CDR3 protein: CSASQGQSNQPQHF

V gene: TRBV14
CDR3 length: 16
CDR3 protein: CASSQGGAGLNEKLFF

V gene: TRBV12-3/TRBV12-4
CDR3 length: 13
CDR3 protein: CASSVSGANALTF